This TCR beta chain derives from a study of CD8 T cells in Susac syndrome. Regarding this clonotype: Its antigen is unknown.

General study results and limits: By the study's own acknowledgment, its TCR sequencing and HLA analysis included relatively few individuals.

CDR1 and CDR2 from the germline V gene are GTSNPN and SVGIG (reference sequence). V was pared by 0 bases and J by 7 bases, with 8 bases of the junction left unmatched. This CDR3 has 15 residues. TCR beta was sequenced from blood CD8+ and CD4+ T cells. An amount of RNA that ranged from roughly 0.45 to 1 ug was reverse transcribed with random hexamers. TCR beta CDR3 was amplified by immunoSEQ covering 54 Vbeta and 13 Jbeta. TCRdb reanalysed the immunoSEQ multiplex PCR reads using MiXCR and keeps one entry per CDR3 protein. Among about 300,000 distinct CDR3 sequences listed, under 95% were seen once. The sequenced sample was CD4+ T cells from PBMCs. The sequence came from a human donor with multiple sclerosis. The chain combines TRBV30 with TRBJ2-1; TRBD2 matches at 8 bases. This CDR3 is CAWSVGSGTWNEQFF. DNA for the CDR3: TGTGCCTGGAGTGTCGGTAGCGGGACCTGGAATGAGCAGTTCTTC.